The sequence of this T cell receptor (beta chain) was determined in a study of OX40 agonist ivuxolimab in advanced cancers. Sequencing was performed with immunoSEQ multiplex PCR; in TCRdb, only in-frame clones are kept and a portion is missing. The sample shows about 79,000 clones, about 85% of them seen only once. V lost 3 bases and J lost 9, with 15 bases in between. Germline CDR1 and CDR2: MNHNS and SASEGT. The CDR3 consists of 15 residues. The J gene is TRBJ1-6, the V gene TRBV6-1, with no clear D. The sample here was CD4+ or CD8+ T cells sorted from blood, taken in a trial of the OX40 agonist ivuxolimab. The TCR originated in an adult with an advanced solid tumor such as melanoma, head and neck, liver or kidney cancer. The CDR3 sequence is CASSEWEGSGSPLHF. CDR3 DNA sequence: TGTGCCAGCAGTGAGTGGGAGGGAAGCGGTTCACCCCTCCACTTT.